The clone carrying this T cell receptor (beta chain) showed up just a few times. TCRdb processed the RACE reads anew with MiXCR; each CDR3 protein has one entry. The sample has about 55,000 distinct CDR3 sequences, about a tenth seen once. These data belong to a study of human T cells and chemical hapten exposure. As for time point: patch test 2, 6 weeks after DPC sensitization. Noted treatment: therapeutic diphenylcyclopropenone sensitization with weekly scalp DPC. The origin of this receptor is a woman aged 50 to 60 with alopecia areata. Some clones in this sample may be carry-over from other donors' samples. The input for sequencing was whole blood, taken in connection with sensitization to the hapten diphenylcyclopropenone (DPC).

This CDR3 is CASSFTGFGPQNSPLHF. The CDR3 bases are TGTGCCAGCAGCTTTACAGGGTTTGGGCCCCAAAATTCACCCCTCCACTTT. V usage is TRBV11-2 and J usage is TRBJ1-6; tentatively, D is TRBD1 (6 bases). V was clipped by 3 bases and J by 7 bases, with 19 bases between them. CDR3 length: 17 residues. In germline, CDR1 is SGHAT, CDR2 FQNNGV. Drawing the rest from reference TRBV11-2 and TRBJ1-6, the complete variable domain is EAGVAQSPRYKIIEKRQSVAFWCNPISGHATLYWYQQILGQGPKLLIQFQNNGVVDDSQLPKDRFSAERLKGVDSTLKIQPAKLEDSAVYLCASSFTGFGPQNSPLHFGNGTRLTVT.